The 9 T cell receptor beta chains presented below share a single source sample, sequenced in a study of beta chain features in type 1 diabetes. Whole-study results and caveats: Within each of all four CD4+ subsets, Type 1 diabetes patients had TCRB CDR3s that were moderately but significantly shorter.

These receptors have no identified antigens. Expressed TCRB transcripts were sequenced because the isolated RNA had all been reverse transcribed beforehand. The assay was immunoSEQ multiplex PCR, and TCRdb's table has in-frame clones only and misses some. The profile covers approximately 600,000 clones, with approximately 13% appearing a single time and about 0.11% taken by the ten largest. The material sequenced was naive CD4+ T cells from blood. The source of these receptors is a man in his thirties or forties with type 1 diabetes.

The V and J genes are TRBV9 and TRBJ1-6; 10 bases map to TRBD1. Trimming took 0 bases from V and 7 from J; bases not matched to a gene: 7. The germline CDR1 and CDR2 sequences are SGDLS and YYNGEE. CDR3 length: 17 residues. This chain's CDR3 is CASSVGRQGADNSPLHF. The CDR3 DNA reads TGTGCCAGCAGCGTAGGGCGACAGGGGGCAGACAATTCACCCCTCCACTTT.

This clone has more than one count but fewer than ten. V gene TRBV12-5 combines with J gene TRBJ2-6; no reliable D call. This CDR3 region has 15 residues. V dropped 4 bases and J dropped 0 bases, with 7 bases sitting between them. Germline V gene sequence: CDR1 LGHNT, CDR2 FRNRAP. CDR3 bases: TGTGCTAGTGGTTGGGGATCCTCTGGGGCCAACGTCCTGACTTTC. This translates into CASGWGSSGANVLTF.

The V and J genes are TRBV5-1 and TRBJ2-5; the match to TRBD2 covers 14 bases. This CDR3 has 16 residues. After removal of 5 bases from V and 5 bases from J, the junction contained 8 bases not matched to a gene. The V gene's germline CDR1 is SGHRS and CDR2 YFSETQ. In nucleotides, the CDR3 is TGCGCCAGCAGGACTAGCGGGGGGGCTCCCCTTGAGACCCAGTACTTC. Its translation is CASRTSGGAPLETQYF.

In its sample, this clone was seen a few times. The chain is built from TRBV27 and TRBJ1-1; D possibly corresponds to TRBD1 (6 bases). V lost 11 bases and J lost 5, with 18 bases in between. The CDR3 is made up of 13 amino acids. The germline V gene encodes CDR1 MNHEY and CDR2 SMNVEV (reference sequence). CDR3 bases: TGTGCCTCGTCCACAGGGATCGGTACTGAAGCTTTCTTT. Protein sequence: CASSTGIGTEAFF.

In its sample, this clone was seen a few times. V usage is TRBV7-2 and J usage is TRBJ1-5; D is undetermined. This CDR3 comprises 15 residues. Germline V gene sequence: CDR1 SGHTA, CDR2 FQGNSA. Deletions cut 1 base from V and 2 bases from J, with 9 bases between. CDR3 region: CASSLEGSGNQPQHF. In DNA, the CDR3 is TGTGCCAGCAGCTTAGAAGGTTCGGGCAATCAGCCCCAGCATTTT.

There are a few counts of this clone. The chain is built from TRBV29-1 and TRBJ1-3, with 9 bases lining up with TRBD1. CDR3 length: 13 residues. V dropped 7 bases and J dropped 4; count of bases not matched to a gene: 5. CDR1 and CDR2 from the germline V gene are SQVTM and ANQGSEA. CDR3 in DNA: TGCAGCGCAGAGACAGGGGGAGGAAACACCATATATTTT. Its protein product is CSAETGGGNTIYF.

V usage is TRBV19 and J usage is TRBJ1-2; D possibly corresponds to TRBD1 (6 bases). The CDR3 loop spans 15 amino acids. Germline V gene sequence: CDR1 LNHDA, CDR2 SQIVND (reference sequence). Trimming removed 2 bases from V and 4 bases from J, with 14 bases in between. The CDR3 DNA reads TGTGCCAGTAGTATAAGCGGGGACACGACCTATGGCTACACCTTC. It translates to CASSISGDTTYGYTF.

This CDR3 reads CASSVDRVGYEQYF. DNA of the CDR3: TGCGCCAGCAGCGTCGACAGGGTTGGATACGAGCAGTACTTC. The rearrangement links TRBV5-1 to TRBJ2-7, with 7 nucleotides matching TRBD1. CDR3 length equals 14 residues. CDR1 and CDR2 from the germline V gene are SGHRS and YFSETQ. J lost 4 bases, V lost 4 bases, and 8 bases had no gene match.

A few counts support this clone. The V and J genes are TRBV29-1 and TRBJ1-1, with D hard to call. V lost 3 bases to trimming and J lost 1 base, with 12 bases between them. This CDR3 has 14 amino acids. CDR1 SQVTM and CDR2 ANQGSEA come from the germline V gene. CDR3 sequence reads: CSVDLSWGNTEAFF. CDR3 DNA: TGCAGCGTTGACCTGTCTTGGGGGAACACTGAAGCTTTCTTT.